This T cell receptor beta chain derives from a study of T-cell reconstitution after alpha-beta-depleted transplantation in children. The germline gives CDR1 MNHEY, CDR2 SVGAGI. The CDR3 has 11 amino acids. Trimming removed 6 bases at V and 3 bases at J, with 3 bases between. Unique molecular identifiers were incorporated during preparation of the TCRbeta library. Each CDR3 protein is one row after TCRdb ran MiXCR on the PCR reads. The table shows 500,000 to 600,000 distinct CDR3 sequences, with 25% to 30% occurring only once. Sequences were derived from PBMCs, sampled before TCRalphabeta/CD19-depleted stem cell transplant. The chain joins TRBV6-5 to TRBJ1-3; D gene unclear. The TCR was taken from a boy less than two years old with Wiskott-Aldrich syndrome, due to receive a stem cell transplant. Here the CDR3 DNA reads TGTGCCAGCAGGCTTGGAAACACCATATATTTT. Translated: CASRLGNTIYF.